This T cell receptor (beta chain) emerged from a study of cytotoxic CD8 clonotypes in ibrutinib-treated CLL. About the research overall: Mean values per sample were a few hundred thousand productive templates and more than 90,000 productive rearrangements.

Trimming pared 2 bases from V and 4 bases from J, leaving 15 bases between. This CDR3 contains 16 residues. Germline V gene sequence: CDR1 SEHNR, CDR2 FQNEAQ (reference sequence). Sequencing used immunoSEQ multiplex PCR; TCRdb keeps in-frame clones, though not all of them. The top ten hold 3% to 3.5% of the sample, which has some 170,000 clones, over 75% seen once. This TCR came from a human donor with chronic lymphocytic leukemia. The material sequenced was PBMCs, taken at disease progression, from a patient treated with ibrutinib. This sequence joins TRBV7-9 and TRBJ1-3; D not certain. DNA for the CDR3: TGTGCCAGCAGCTTATTAAGGGCCAGGCGCGGAAACACCATATATTTT. Translation gives CASSLLRARRGNTIYF. Variable domain in full (rest from reference TRBV7-9 and TRBJ1-3): DTGVSQNPRHKITKRGQNVTFRCDPISEHNRLYWYRQTLGQGPEFLTYFQNEAQLEKSRLLSDRFSAERPKGSFSTLEIQRTEQGDSAMYLCASSLLRARRGNTIYFGEGSWLTVV.